The 3 T cell receptor beta chains below all came from one sample that was sequenced in a study of blood T cell repertoires in COVID-19. Generated by immunoSEQ multiplex PCR, the TCRdb table keeps only in-frame clones and is missing some. The sample has 25,000 to 35,000 clones, approximately 80% seen once; the top ten hold about half. Material: peripheral blood. The receptors stem from a woman in her seventies with acute or convalescent COVID-19.

The chain is built from TRBV20-1 and TRBJ2-1, with D possibly being TRBD2 (6 bases). CDR1 and CDR2 (germline): DFQATT, SNEGSKA (reference sequence). V was shortened by 3 bases and J by 7 bases, with 13 bases between the two germline ends. The CDR3 is 13 amino acids. In DNA, the CDR3 is TGCAGTGCTAGTAGGCCTAGCGTAAATGAGCAGTTCTTC. Translating gives CSASRPSVNEQFF.

V is TRBV6-5 and J is TRBJ1-4; D uncertain. CDR3 size: 16 residues. The V and J ends lost 2 bases and 0 bases respectively, with 10 bases between them. The germline V gene encodes CDR1 MNHEY and CDR2 SVGAGI. The CDR3 loop reads CASSYSNVATNEKLFF. The CDR3 nucleotides read TGTGCCAGCAGTTACAGCAATGTAGCAACTAATGAAAAACTGTTTTTT.

The rearrangement joins TRBV11-2 to TRBJ1-3; perhaps TRBD1 as D (5 bases). Trimming took 5 bases from V and 1 from J, leaving 12 bases between them. The germline gives CDR1 SGHAT, CDR2 FQNNGV. CDR3 size: 15 residues. The CDR3: CASSPGRLSGNTIYF. CDR3 coding DNA: TGTGCCAGCAGCCCAGGGCGTCTGTCTGGAAACACCATATATTTT.